This T cell receptor beta chain was recorded in a study of cytomegalovirus exposure and HLA in healthy donors. The primer mix had 60 Vbeta and 13 Jbeta primers. Produced via immunoSEQ multiplex PCR; TCRdb's table is partial and in-frame only. The sample records 73,000 or so clones, approximately 75% being singletons. In germline, CDR1 is SGHTA, CDR2 FQGNSA. The CDR3 loop spans 14 amino acids. Germline trimming cut 3 bases from V and 10 bases from J; bases unmatched to any gene: 5. The TCR comes from a human donor in good health. The sequenced material came from PBMCs. The rearrangement joins TRBV7-2 to TRBJ1-6; 8 positions agree with TRBD1. In DNA, the CDR3 is TGTGCCAGCAGCTTCCCAGGGGGCGGGTCACCCCTCCACTTT. Translated: CASSFPGGGSPLHF.